This TCR beta chain emerged from a study of blood T cell repertoires in COVID-19. Whole-study context: T cells, B-cell-depleted T cells, or PBMCs provided the cDNA or gDNA that served as material.

Some clones are missing from TCRdb's copy, which holds only in-frame ones; the method was immunoSEQ multiplex PCR. The table shows approximately 300,000 clones, with roughly 87% occurring only once. There are 14 residues in the CDR3. Germline V CDR1 and CDR2: SGDLS, YYNGEE. V lost 0 bases and J lost 8; bases outside the gene matches: 4. The receptor's source is a man in his fifties with active or convalescent COVID-19. The chain is built from TRBV9 and TRBJ2-1; 8 bases map to TRBD1. Source material: peripheral blood. CDR3 coding DNA: TGTGCCAGCAGCGTAGAGCAGGGGGCCGATGAGCAGTTCTTC. It specifies CASSVEQGADEQFF.